This record concerns one T cell receptor beta chain sequence. Its antigen is currently unknown. The data were taken from a study of OX40 agonist ivuxolimab in advanced cancers. Study-wide background: Dose-escalation patients were diagnosed with hepatocellular carcinoma, melanoma, renal cell cancer or head and neck cancer.

Whole-study findings and limits: Partial responders receiving 0.1-3.0 mg/kg showed among the lowest clonal expansion. Circulating CD4+ and CD8+ T cells showed clonal expansion by week 6 at 0.1 to 3.0 mg/kg.

A history of autoimmune disease or systemic immunosuppression excluded patients. Repertoires were generated with immunoSEQ multiplex PCR, while TCRdb's copy carries only in-frame clones and drops some. The sample has about 85,000 clones, around 86% seen once. Germline V gene data show CDR1 as SGHKS and CDR2 as YYEKEE (reference sequence). The CDR3 length is 15 residues. Trimming took 2 bases from V and 2 from J; bases not matched to a gene: 3. Sequenced here: CD4+ or CD8+ T cells sorted from blood, sampled in a trial of the OX40 agonist ivuxolimab. The receptor comes from an adult with an advanced solid tumor such as melanoma, head and neck, liver or kidney cancer. The chain uses TRBV5-5 and TRBJ1-4; 7 bases align to TRBD1. The CDR3 reads CASSFRQGTNEKLFF. The DNA of the CDR3 is TGTGCCAGCAGCTTCCGACAGGGTACTAATGAAAAACTGTTTTTT.